A single sample is the source of the 4 T cell receptor beta chains below, sequenced in a study of blood T cell repertoires in COVID-19. Clones were read by immunoSEQ multiplex PCR, and TCRdb kept only the in-frame ones, dropping some. The data show 50,000 to 65,000 clones, about 85% seen once. Material for sequencing was peripheral blood. These receptors were obtained from a human donor in a cohort sampled during active COVID-19.

The gene calls are TRBV18 and TRBJ2-7, with TRBD1 matching over 9 bases. The V segment lost 6 bases and the J segment 6 bases; nucleotides outside the gene matches: 9. The CDR3 runs to 14 residues. CDR1 is KGHSH, CDR2 LQKENI, per germline. The CDR3 coding sequence is TGTGCCAGCTCGCCCGGGACAGGGCAAGGCGAGCAGTACTTC. As protein: CASSPGTGQGEQYF.

The chain uses TRBV25-1 and TRBJ1-4; weak D call: TRBD1 (5 bases). The CDR3 runs to 16 residues. In germline, CDR1 is MGHDK, CDR2 SYGVNS. The germline V and J ends were trimmed by 3 bases and 0 bases, with 11 bases remaining between them. Written as DNA, the CDR3 is TGTGCCAGCAGTGAGAATGGGGCATCAACTAATGAAAAACTGTTTTTT. Translated, it gives CASSENGASTNEKLFF. Complete variable domain (other parts from reference TRBV25-1 and TRBJ1-4): EADIYQTPRYLVIGTGKKITLECSQTMGHDKMYWYQQDPGMELHLIHYSYGVNSTEKGDLSSESTVSRIRTEHFPLTLESARPSHTSQYLCASSENGASTNEKLFFGSGTQLSVL.

This chain links TRBV4-2 with TRBJ2-3, with D possibly being TRBD1 (6 bases). Between the trimmed V and J ends, which lost 0 bases and 2 bases, there was a span of 9 bases. CDR3 length equals 15 residues. Germline CDR1 LGHNA, CDR2 YNFKEQ. CDR3 sequence (DNA): TGTGCCAGCAGCCAAGAGGGACAACCCACAGATACGCAGTATTTT. Translated: CASSQEGQPTDTQYF.

The J gene is TRBJ2-1, the V gene TRBV19; a weak D match, TRBD1 (6 bases). Trimming stripped 4 bases from V and 0 bases from J, with 10 bases between. Germline V gene data show CDR1 as LNHDA and CDR2 as SQIVND (reference sequence). CDR3 length: 15 amino acids. The CDR3 nucleotides read TGTGCCAGTAGTAGGGACACCAGCTCCTACAATGAGCAGTTCTTC. As protein: CASSRDTSSYNEQFF. The complete variable domain, with remaining parts taken from reference TRBV19 and TRBJ2-1, reads DGGITQSPKYLFRKEGQNVTLSCEQNLNHDAMYWYRQDPGQGLRLIYYSQIVNDFQKGDIAEGYSVSREKKESFPLTVTSAQKNPTAFYLCASSRDTSSYNEQFFGPGTRLTVL.